These T cell receptor beta chains were read from a single sample in a study of blood T cell repertoires in COVID-19. Some clones are missing from TCRdb's copy, which holds only in-frame ones; the method was immunoSEQ multiplex PCR. The table shows around 44,000 clones, with about 90% occurring only once. Sequencing was carried out using peripheral blood. Source of these receptors: a human donor in a cohort sampled during active COVID-19. Each CDR3 is given with its conserved first and last residue. The D gene is left open where the match is weak. Size tells how often a clone was seen (once, few, many) or the class of an expanded clone, and some rows leave it out.

abundance,d_gene,v_gene,j_gene,len,CDR3aa,CDR3nt
-,TRBD1,TRBV6-6,TRBJ2-1,14,CASSFVQGANEQFF,TGTGCCAGCAGTTTCGTTCAGGGGGCAAATGAGCAGTTCTTC
-,TRBD1,TRBV24-1,TRBJ2-3,15,CATSDSGQVPGTQYF,TGTGCCACCAGTGATTCGGGACAGGTACCGGGGACGCAGTATTTT
-,-,TRBV5-1,TRBJ2-3,14,CASSLILFTDTQYF,TGCGCCAGCAGCTTGATACTGTTTACAGATACGCAGTATTTT
-,TRBD1,TRBV30,TRBJ2-7,14,CAWSVGQGAYEQYF,TGTGCCTGGAGTGTAGGACAGGGGGCGTACGAGCAGTACTTC
-,-,TRBV7-9,TRBJ2-1,14,CASSLSLGSGEQFF,TGTGCCAGCAGCTTATCCCTAGGGTCAGGGGAGCAGTTCTTC
-,-,TRBV19,TRBJ1-1,13,CASSGSGYTEAFF,TGTGCCAGTAGCGGCAGCGGGTATACTGAAGCTTTCTTT
-,-,TRBV11-2,TRBJ2-7,15,CASSLLTSSPLEQYF,TGTGCCAGCAGCTTATTGACTAGTTCCCCTCTCGAGCAGTACTTC
-,-,TRBV6-5,TRBJ2-3,13,CASSIDLRDTQYF,TGTGCCAGCAGCATCGACCTGAGGGATACGCAGTATTTT
-,-,TRBV19,TRBJ2-2,13,CASSMGGTGELFF,TGTGCCAGTAGTATGGGCGGGACCGGGGAGCTGTTTTTT
-,-,TRBV13,TRBJ2-7,17,CASSAPRSLGSSYEQYF,TGTGCCAGCAGCGCCCCCCGGTCATTGGGGAGCTCCTACGAGCAGTACTTC
-,TRBD1,TRBV10-2,TRBJ1-6,14,CASTGGNGNSPLHF,TGCGCCAGTACAGGGGGCAATGGGAATTCACCCCTCCACTTT
-,-,TRBV5-6,TRBJ2-7,13,CASSLTTSYEQYF,TGTGCCAGCAGCCTAACTACCTCCTACGAGCAGTACTTC
once,-,TRBV2,TRBJ2-1,11,CASSGSVEQFF,TGTGCCAGCAGTGGCAGTGTTGAGCAGTTCTTC
-,-,TRBV11-3,TRBJ2-1,18,CASSLVSGGATTGDEQFF,TGTGCCAGCAGCTTAGTAAGTGGAGGGGCGACTACAGGCGATGAGCAGTTCTTC
-,TRBD1,TRBV19,TRBJ2-7,14,CASSRGTGAYEQYF,TGTGCCAGTAGTAGGGGGACAGGGGCCTACGAGCAGTACTTC
-,-,TRBV12-2,TRBJ2-2,18,CASRLACADRAGTGELFF,TGTGCAAGTCGCTTAGCTTGCGCAGACCGGGCGGGAACCGGGGAGCTGTTTTTT
-,TRBD2,TRBV19,TRBJ2-3,16,CASSRLAGGESDTQYF,TGTGCCAGTAGCCGACTAGCGGGAGGGGAGTCAGATACGCAGTATTTT